This T cell receptor (beta chain) was sequenced in a study of blood T cells in healthy people across ages. The sample holds a few counts of this clonotype. Antigen unknown. Healthy Caucasian individuals from Russia aged roughly 6 to 90 served as donors. Study-level points and caveats: Lack of knowledge of donor CMV status possibly confounded expanded clonotype changes.

A J-beta primer mix and a sample-barcoded 5' primer were used in a second PCR of roughly 7 to 12 cycles. TCRdb independently ran MiXCR on the 5' RACE reads; one entry per CDR3 protein. Of over a million distinct CDR3 sequences in the sample, 40% to 50% are singletons; the top ten hold approximately 7.9%. The material sequenced was blood. This TCR was sampled from a woman under 30 in good health.

This CDR3 is CASRLDRGVAYGYTF. CDR3 in DNA: TGCGCCAGCAGGCTAGACAGGGGGGTTGCGTATGGCTACACCTTC. The rearrangement links TRBV4-1 to TRBJ1-2, with 9 bases that match TRBD1. With V trimmed by 6 bases and J by 5 bases, 10 bases remained unmatched. The CDR3 totals 15 residues. The germline gives CDR1 MGHRA, CDR2 YSYEKL.